Given below is one T cell receptor beta chain in context. This sample is drawn from a study of CD8 T cells in Susac syndrome. The authors reverse transcribed about 0.45 to 1 ug RNA with random hexamers. A single record per CDR3 protein comes from TCRdb applying MiXCR to the immunoSEQ multiplex PCR reads. The table lists 250,000 to 350,000 distinct CDR3 sequences, approximately 90% of them singletons. V lost 6 bases and J 2 bases, leaving 15 bases between the germline ends. This CDR3 comprises 14 residues. CDR1 is DFQATT and CDR2 is SNEGSKA in the germline V gene (reference sequence). The chain links TRBV20-1 to TRBJ2-3; D possibly corresponds to TRBD2 (6 bases). The sequence was obtained from a human donor with multiple sclerosis. Specimen: CD4+ T cells from PBMCs. The CDR3 sequence: CSAPLGGVTDTQYF. The CDR3 DNA reads TGCAGTGCCCCCTTGGGGGGAGTCACAGATACGCAGTATTTT.